Below, one TCR beta chain is given with its context. TCRdb reprocessed the 5' RACE reads, keeping one entry per CDR3 protein, no DNA. This sample's clone table lists 500,000 to 700,000 distinct CDR3 sequences. The germline V gene has CDR1 SGHDT and CDR2 YYEEEE. This CDR3 has 17 amino acids. The sample is drawn from a study of T cells expressing NK-cell markers. This sequence originates from a young man in good health. The sample comprised blood T cells: a sorted CD56 or NKG2C T cell subset, CD4+ or CD8+ T cells, or bulk PBMC T cells (not recorded which). The chain has TRBV5-6 and TRBJ2-1; lacking DNA, the TRBD2 call made by TCRdb goes unchecked. The CDR3 loop reads CASSLVSHGRVYNEQFF.